This T cell receptor (beta chain) was sequenced during a study of cytomegalovirus exposure and HLA in healthy donors. Trimming took 2 bases from V and 3 from J, leaving 11 bases between them. There are 15 residues in the CDR3. Germline V gene data show CDR1 as MNHNS and CDR2 as SASEGT. Amplification used 60 Vbeta primers and 13 Jbeta primers. Here immunoSEQ multiplex PCR was the method, and the copy in TCRdb shows in-frame clones only, minus some. The sample contains 150,000 to 200,000 clones, about 88% of which appear only once. There were likely unrecorded immune exposures, though donors were nominally healthy when sampled.

This chain connects TRBV6-1 to TRBJ1-3, with D unclear. This clonotype originated in a man aged 18 to 29 in good health and CMV-seropositive. The source material was PBMCs. This chain's CDR3 is CASSESGGGGNTIYF. CDR3 DNA: TGTGCCAGCAGTGAATCTGGAGGCGGTGGAAACACCATATATTTT.